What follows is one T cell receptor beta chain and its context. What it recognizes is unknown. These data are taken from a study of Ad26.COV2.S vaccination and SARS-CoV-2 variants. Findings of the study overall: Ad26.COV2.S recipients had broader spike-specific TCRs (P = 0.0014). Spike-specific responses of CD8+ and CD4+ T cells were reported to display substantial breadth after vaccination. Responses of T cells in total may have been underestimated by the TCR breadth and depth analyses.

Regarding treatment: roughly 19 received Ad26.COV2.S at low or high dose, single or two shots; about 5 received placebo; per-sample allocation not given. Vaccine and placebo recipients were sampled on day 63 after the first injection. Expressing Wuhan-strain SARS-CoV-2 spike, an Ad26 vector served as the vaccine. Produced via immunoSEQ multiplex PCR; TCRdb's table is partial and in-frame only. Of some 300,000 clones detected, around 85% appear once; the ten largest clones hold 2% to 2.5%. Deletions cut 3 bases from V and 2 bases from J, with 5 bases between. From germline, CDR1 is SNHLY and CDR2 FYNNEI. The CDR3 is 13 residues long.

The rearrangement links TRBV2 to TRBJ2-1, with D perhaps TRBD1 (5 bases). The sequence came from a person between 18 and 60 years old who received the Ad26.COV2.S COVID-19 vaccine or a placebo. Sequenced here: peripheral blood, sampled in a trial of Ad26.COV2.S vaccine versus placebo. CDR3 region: CASSEDTYNEQFF. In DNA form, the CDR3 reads TGTGCCAGCAGTGAGGACACCTACAATGAGCAGTTCTTC.